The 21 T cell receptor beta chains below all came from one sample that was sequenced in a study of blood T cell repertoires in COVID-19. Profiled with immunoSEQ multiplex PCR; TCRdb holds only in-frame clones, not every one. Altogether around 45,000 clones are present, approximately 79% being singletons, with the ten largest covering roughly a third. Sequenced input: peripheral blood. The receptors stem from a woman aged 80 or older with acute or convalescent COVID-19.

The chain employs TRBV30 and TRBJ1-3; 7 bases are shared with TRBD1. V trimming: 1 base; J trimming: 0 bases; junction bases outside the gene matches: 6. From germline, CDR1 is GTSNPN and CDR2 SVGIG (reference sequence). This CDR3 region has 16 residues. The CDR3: CAWSGTGTDSGNTIYF. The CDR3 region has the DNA TGTGCCTGGAGTGGGACCGGGACAGACTCTGGAAACACCATATATTTT.

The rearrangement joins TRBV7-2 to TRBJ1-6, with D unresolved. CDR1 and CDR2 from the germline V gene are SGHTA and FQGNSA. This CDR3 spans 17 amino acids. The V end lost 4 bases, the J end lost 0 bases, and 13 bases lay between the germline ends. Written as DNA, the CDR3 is TGTGCCAGCAGCTCGACACCCCAGAGCTCCTATAATTCACCCCTCCACTTT. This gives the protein CASSSTPQSSYNSPLHF.

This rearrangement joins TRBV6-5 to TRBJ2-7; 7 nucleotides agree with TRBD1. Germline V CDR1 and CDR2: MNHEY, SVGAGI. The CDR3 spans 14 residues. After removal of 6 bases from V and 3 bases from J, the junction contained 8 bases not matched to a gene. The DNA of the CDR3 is TGTGCCAGCAGGGTACCGGGACAGCTCTACGAGCAGTACTTC. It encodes CASRVPGQLYEQYF.

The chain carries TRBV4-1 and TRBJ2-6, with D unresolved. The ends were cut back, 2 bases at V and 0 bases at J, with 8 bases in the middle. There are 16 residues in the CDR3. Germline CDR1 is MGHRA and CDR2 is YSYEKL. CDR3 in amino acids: CASSQLPGSGANVLTF. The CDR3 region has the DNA TGCGCCAGCAGCCAACTTCCAGGCTCTGGGGCCAACGTCCTGACTTTC.

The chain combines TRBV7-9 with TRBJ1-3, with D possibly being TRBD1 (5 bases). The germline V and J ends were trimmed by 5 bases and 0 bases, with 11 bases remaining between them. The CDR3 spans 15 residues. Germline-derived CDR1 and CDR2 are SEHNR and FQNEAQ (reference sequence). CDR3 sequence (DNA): TGTGCCAGCAGCCTACAGGTTATCTCTGGAAACACCATATATTTT. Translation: CASSLQVISGNTIYF.

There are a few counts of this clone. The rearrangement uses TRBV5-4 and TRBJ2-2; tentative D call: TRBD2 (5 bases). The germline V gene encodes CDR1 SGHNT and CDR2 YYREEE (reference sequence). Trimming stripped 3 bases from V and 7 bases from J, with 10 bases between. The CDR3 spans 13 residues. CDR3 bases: TGTGCCAGCAGCTCCCGGACTGTCGGGGAGCTGTTTTTT. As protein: CASSSRTVGELFF.

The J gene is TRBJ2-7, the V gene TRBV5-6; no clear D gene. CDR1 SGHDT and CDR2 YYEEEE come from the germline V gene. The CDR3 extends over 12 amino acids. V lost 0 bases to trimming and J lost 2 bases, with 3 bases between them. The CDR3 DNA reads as TGTGCCAGCAGCTTGGCGGCCTACGAGCAGTACTTC. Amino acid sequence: CASSLAAYEQYF.

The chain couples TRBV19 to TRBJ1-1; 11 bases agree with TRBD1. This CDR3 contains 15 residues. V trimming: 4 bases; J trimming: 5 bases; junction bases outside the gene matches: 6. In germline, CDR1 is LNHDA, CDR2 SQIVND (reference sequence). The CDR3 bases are TGTGCCAGTAGTACAAGGACAGGGGGCCATACTGAAGCTTTCTTT. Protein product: CASSTRTGGHTEAFF.

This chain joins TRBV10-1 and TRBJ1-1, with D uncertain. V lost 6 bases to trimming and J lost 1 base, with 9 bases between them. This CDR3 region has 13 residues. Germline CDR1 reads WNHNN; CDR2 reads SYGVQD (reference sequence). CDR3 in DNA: TGCGCCAGCAGAGCGGACGCGAACACTGAAGCTTTCTTT. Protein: CASRADANTEAFF.

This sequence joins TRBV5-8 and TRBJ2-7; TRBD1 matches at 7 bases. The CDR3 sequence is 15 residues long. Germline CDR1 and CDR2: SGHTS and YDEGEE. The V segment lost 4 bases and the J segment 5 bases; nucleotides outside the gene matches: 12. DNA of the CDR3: TGTGCCAGCAGCCTAACAGGGGTAGTGCACGACGAGCAGTACTTC. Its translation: CASSLTGVVHDEQYF.

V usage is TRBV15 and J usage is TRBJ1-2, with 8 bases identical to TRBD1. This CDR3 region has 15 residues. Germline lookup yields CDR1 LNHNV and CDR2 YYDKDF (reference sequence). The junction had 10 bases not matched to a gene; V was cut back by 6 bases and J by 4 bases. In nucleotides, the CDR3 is TGTGCCACCAGTACAGGAGGAGGGACAGGCTATGGCTACACCTTC. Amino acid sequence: CATSTGGGTGYGYTF.

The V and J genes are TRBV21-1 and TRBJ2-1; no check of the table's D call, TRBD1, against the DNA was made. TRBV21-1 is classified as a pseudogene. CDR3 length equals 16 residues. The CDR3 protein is CASSTSLQGSYNEQFF. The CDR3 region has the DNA TGTGCCAGCAGCACTAGTCTTCAGGGAAGCTACAATGAGCAGTTCTTC.

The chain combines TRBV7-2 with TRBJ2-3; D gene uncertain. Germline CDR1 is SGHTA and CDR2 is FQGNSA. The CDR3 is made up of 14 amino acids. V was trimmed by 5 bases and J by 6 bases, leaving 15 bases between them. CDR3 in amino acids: CASSPFPGGDTQYF. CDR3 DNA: TGTGCCAGCAGCCCCTTCCCAGGTGGGGATACGCAGTATTTT. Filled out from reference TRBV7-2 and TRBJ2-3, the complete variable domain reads GAGVSQSPSNKVTEKGKDVELRCDPISGHTALYWYRQSLGQGLEFLIYFQGNSAPDKSGLPSDRFSAERTGGSVSTLTIQRTQQEDSAVYLCASSPFPGGDTQYFGPGTRLTVL.

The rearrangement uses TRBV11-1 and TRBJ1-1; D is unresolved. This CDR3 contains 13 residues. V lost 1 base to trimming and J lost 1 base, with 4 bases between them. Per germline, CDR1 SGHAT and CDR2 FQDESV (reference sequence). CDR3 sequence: CASSLDRNTEAFF. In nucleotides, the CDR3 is TGTGCCAGCAGCTTAGACAGGAACACTGAAGCTTTCTTT.

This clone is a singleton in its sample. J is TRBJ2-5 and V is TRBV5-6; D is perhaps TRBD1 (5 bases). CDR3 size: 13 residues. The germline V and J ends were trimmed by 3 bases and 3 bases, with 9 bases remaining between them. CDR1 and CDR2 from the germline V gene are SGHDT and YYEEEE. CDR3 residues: CASSWAREETQYF. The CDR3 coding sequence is TGTGCCAGCAGCTGGGCCAGGGAAGAGACCCAGTACTTC.

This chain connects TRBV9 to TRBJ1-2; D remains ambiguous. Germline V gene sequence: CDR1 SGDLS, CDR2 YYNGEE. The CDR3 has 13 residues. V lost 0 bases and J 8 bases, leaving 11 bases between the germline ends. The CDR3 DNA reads TGTGCCAGCAGCGTAGAGGCGGGCAGGGGCTACACCTTC. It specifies CASSVEAGRGYTF. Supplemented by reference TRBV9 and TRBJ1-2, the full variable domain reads DSGVTQTPKHLITATGQRVTLRCSPRSGDLSVYWYQQSLDQGLQFLIQYYNGEERAKGNILERFSAQQFPDLHSELNLSSLELGDSALYFCASSVEAGRGYTFGSGTRLTVV.

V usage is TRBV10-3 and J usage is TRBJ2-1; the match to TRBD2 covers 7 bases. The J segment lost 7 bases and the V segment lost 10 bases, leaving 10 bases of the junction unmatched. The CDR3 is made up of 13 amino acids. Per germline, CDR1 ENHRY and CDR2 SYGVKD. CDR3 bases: TGTGCCACCGCGGGGAAGGGAGGGAATGAGCAGTTCTTC. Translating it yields CATAGKGGNEQFF.

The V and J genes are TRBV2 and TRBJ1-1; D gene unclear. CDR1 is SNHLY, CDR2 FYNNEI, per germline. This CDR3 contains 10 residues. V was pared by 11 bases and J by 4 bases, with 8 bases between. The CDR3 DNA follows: TGTGCCTCCCGCAGCACTGAAGCTTTCTTT. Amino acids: CASRSTEAFF.

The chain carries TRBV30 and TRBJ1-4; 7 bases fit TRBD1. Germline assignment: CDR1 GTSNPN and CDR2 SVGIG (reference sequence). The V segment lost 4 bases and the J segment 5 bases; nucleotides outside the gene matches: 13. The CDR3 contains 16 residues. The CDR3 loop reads CAWIPGRRGPNEKLFF. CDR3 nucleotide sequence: TGTGCCTGGATTCCGGGTCGTAGGGGGCCAAATGAAAAACTGTTTTTT.

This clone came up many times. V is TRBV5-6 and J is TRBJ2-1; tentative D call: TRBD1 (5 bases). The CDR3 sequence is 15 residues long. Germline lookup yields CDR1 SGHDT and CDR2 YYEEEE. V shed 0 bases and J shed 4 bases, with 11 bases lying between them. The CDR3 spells CASSLVQGNYNEQFF. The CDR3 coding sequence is TGTGCCAGCAGCTTGGTTCAGGGAAATTACAATGAGCAGTTCTTC.

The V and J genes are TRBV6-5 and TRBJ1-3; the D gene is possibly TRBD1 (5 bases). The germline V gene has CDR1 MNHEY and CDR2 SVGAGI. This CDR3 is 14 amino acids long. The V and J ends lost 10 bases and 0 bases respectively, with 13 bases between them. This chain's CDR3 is CATHGGNSGNTIYF. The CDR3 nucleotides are TGTGCCACCCACGGGGGTAACTCTGGAAACACCATATATTTT.